This T cell receptor (beta chain) comes out of a study of STAT3 mutations in large granular lymphocyte leukemia (dated by TCRdb to the late 2010s). Background for the entire study: About half of the T-LGLL patients who underwent longitudinal sequencing carried canonical activating STAT3 mutations. Over half of the T-LGLL patients were given one or more immunosuppressive therapy regimens, and approximately 40% of those treated had a hematologic response. As controls, the study also included longitudinal sequencing of a couple of patients with natural killer LGL leukemia. Patients were sequenced at roughly 4 time points on average, with the number of samplings per patient ranging from 2 to 8. To reconstruct clonal hierarchy and dynamics, serial deep sequencing of TCRbeta CDR3 and STAT3 was performed in patients with T-cell large granular lymphocyte leukemia. Eighteen representative T-LGLL cases were selected from an initial cohort of some 200 LGL patients for longitudinal TCRbeta and STAT3 sequencing.

Concerning this clone itself: Its antigen is not yet known. No qualities accompany the bases; no much larger clone lies one base away.

TCRbeta libraries were sequenced on an Illumina MiSeq, averaging approximately 44,000 productive templates per sample. Using multiplex PCR amplification, the immunoSEQ assay generated the TCRbeta CDR3 libraries. As for the original processing: Repertoire diversity was computed as previously defined, with values near 0 indicating extremely monoclonal samples. Here the immuneACCESS table is served through TCRdb, limited to in-frame sequences with V and J called. Missing clones are a known gap in these copies; in checked studies unresolved V genes cover under half, and the rest lacks a known reason. V and J calls and clone size are copied from that table; D and trimming were computed from the DNA. Here the sample has 20,000 to 30,000 clones; approximately 94% occur a single time. Under 7.5% of the sample rests with the top ten. DNA was extracted from blood mononuclear cells, with the same DNA used for both TCR and STAT3 sequencing.

The CDR3 holds 14 amino acids from the cysteine to the phenylalanine. This entry keeps only the CDR3 DNA: 42 bases, framed from base 1. The germline V gene encodes CDR1 SGHNT and CDR2 YYREEE (reference sequence). The junction shows trimming of 1 base on V and 0 bases on J, plus 7 bases between the germline ends. Study-wide conclusions, independent of this receptor: In several patients, dominant TCR clone burden exceeded STAT3 mutant burden, suggesting STAT3 mutation arose secondarily within a pre-expanded clone. Because no samples were available when a clone first appeared, clonal expansion was inferred from samplings taken at other points. In about 30% of the 18 patients, TCR clonotype switching occurred after therapy, and every newly emerging clone was STAT3 wild type. Because codominant clonotypes persisted in some patients, a small but highly pathogenic clone may have been missed. Every T-LGLL patient showed at least one immunodominant TCRbeta clonotype, and about half showed multiple immunodominant subclonotypes. Linking therapy response to changes in TCR clonal burden was complicated by variable intervals between samplings and by differing treatment regimens.

The chain is assembled from TRBV5-4 and TRBJ1-2, with the D segment identity uncertain. Sequenced input: peripheral blood mononuclear cells. This TCR came from a man aged 35 to 55 with T-cell large granular lymphocyte leukemia. Some clones in this sample may be carry-over from other donors' samples. The age is the age at diagnosis. The nucleotides read TGTGCCAGCAGCTTGACAGAAGCTAACTATGGCTACACCTTC. This translates into CASSLTEANYGYTF.